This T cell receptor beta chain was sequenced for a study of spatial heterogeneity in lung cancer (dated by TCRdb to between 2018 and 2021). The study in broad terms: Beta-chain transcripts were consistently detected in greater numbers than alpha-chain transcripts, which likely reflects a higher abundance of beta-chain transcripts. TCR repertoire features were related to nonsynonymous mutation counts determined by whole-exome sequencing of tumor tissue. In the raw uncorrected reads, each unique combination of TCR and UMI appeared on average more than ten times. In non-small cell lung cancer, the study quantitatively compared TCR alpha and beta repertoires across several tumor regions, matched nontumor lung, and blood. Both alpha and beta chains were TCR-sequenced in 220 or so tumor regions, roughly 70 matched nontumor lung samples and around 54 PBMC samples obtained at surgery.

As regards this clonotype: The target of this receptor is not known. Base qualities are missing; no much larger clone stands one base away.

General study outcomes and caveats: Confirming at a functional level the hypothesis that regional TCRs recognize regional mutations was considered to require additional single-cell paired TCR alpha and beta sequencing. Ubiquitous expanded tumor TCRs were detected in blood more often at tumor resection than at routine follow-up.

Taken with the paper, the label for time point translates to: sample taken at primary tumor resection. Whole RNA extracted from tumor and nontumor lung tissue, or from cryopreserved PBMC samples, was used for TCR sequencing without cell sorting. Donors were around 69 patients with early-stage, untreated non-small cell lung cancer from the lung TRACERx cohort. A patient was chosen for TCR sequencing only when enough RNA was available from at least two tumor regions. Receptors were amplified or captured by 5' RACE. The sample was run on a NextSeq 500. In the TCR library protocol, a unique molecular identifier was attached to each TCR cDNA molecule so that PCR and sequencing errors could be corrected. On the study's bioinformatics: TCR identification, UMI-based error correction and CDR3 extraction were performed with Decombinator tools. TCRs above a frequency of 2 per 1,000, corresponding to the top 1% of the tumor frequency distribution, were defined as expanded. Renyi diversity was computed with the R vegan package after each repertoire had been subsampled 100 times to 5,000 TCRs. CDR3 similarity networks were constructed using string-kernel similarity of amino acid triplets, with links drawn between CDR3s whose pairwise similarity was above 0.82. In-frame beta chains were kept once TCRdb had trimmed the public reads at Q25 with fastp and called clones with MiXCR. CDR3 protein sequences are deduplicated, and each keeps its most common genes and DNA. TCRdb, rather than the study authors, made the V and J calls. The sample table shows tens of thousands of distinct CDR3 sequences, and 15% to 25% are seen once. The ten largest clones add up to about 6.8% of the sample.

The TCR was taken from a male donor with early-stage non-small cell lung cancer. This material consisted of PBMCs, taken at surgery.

CDR3 protein: CAISEIGGAEAFF. In nucleotides, the sequence is TGTGCCATCAGTGAGATTGGCGGCGCTGAAGCTTTCTTT. This chain is built from TRBV10-3 and TRBJ1-1; no confident D gene assignment can be made. V is pared back by 2 bases and J by 6 bases, with 10 bases lying between the germline termini. The CDR3 measures 13 amino acids from cysteine to phenylalanine. CDR3 DNA is the only sequence kept; it has 39 bases, read in frame from the first base. Sequences ENHRY (CDR1) and SYGVKD (CDR2) are obtained from the germline V gene.